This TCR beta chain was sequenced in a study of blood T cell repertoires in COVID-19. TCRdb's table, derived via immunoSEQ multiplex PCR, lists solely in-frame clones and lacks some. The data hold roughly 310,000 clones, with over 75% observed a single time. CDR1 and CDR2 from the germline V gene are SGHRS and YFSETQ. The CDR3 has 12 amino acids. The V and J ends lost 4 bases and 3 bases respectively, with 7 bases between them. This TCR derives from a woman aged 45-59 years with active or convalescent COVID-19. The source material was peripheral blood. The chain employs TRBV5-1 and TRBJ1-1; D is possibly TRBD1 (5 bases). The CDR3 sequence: CASSLQDTEAFF. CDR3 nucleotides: TGCGCCAGCAGCCTACAGGACACTGAAGCTTTCTTT.